These T cell receptor beta chains were read from a single sample in a study of blood T cell repertoires in COVID-19. TCRdb keeps only in-frame clones here, not all; method: immunoSEQ multiplex PCR. This sample has about 150,000 clones, with around 82% found just once. Sequencing input: peripheral blood. The receptor set was obtained from a human donor with acute or convalescent COVID-19. The donor label of this sample is uncertain. Each CDR3 is given without its conserved first and last residue.

TRBJ1-3	TRBV19	ASRGQGFSGNTIY
TRBJ1-6	TRBV25-1	ASRPGYRVGNSPLH
TRBJ2-7	TRBV27	ASSMTGQGRTYEQY
TRBJ2-7	TRBV11-1	ASSRGTANPYEQY
TRBJ1-1	TRBV5-4	ASSSEAGIMNTEAF
TRBJ1-1	TRBV6-5	ASSFGRQRNTEAF
TRBJ2-2	TRBV7-2	ASSPSRVSTSNELF
TRBJ1-5	TRBV4-2	ASSQGGQGSNQPQH
TRBJ2-2	TRBV7-3	ASSLSRNTGELF
TRBJ2-5	TRBV11-2	ASSSGQRGRYQETQY
TRBJ2-7	TRBV19	ASSIVGREDEQY
TRBJ1-6	TRBV7-9	ASSSQDSYNSPLH
TRBJ2-1	TRBV3-1/TRBV3-2	ASSHGLAGHEQF
TRBJ2-5	TRBV19	ASSIFLAGPQETQY
TRBJ2-5	TRBV19	ASSVQGARRTQY
TRBJ1-6	TRBV11-2	ASSLDLGWQGSSPLH
TRBJ2-7	TRBV21-1	ASSKARRAYEQY
TRBJ2-3	TRBV7-2	ASSLAHTSGVTDTQY
TRBJ1-1	TRBV28	ASSLSTVNTEAF
TRBJ1-6	TRBV2	ASRPQGGYNSPLH
TRBJ1-5	TRBV2	ASSEGDSLWPQH
TRBJ2-3	TRBV19	ASSLQGRRTDTQY
TRBJ1-2	TRBV30	AWSVLTGGYYGYT
TRBJ1-5	TRBV19	ASSPGQGRIQPQH
TRBJ1-2	TRBV6-5	ATSRVGYGYT
TRBJ1-4	TRBV25-1	ASSDSGTGYEKLF
TRBJ1-6	TRBV7-9	ASSIRALRANSPLH
TRBJ1-5	TRBV7-2	ASSFRTQGQPQH
TRBJ2-2	TRBV19	ASSPRRVPGELF
TRBJ1-3	TRBV7-9	ASSLVGRGGNTIY
TRBJ2-7	TRBV2	ASKLLGQPSYEQY
TRBJ1-5	TRBV10-2	ASSAGRTVSNQPQH
TRBJ1-3	TRBV5-1	ASSLERSSGNTIY
TRBJ2-3	TRBV6-6	ATQREGTDTQY
TRBJ1-3	TRBV7-2	ASSSRVPRAGNTIY
TRBJ1-2	TRBV29-1	SAPREGAYGYT
TRBJ2-3	TRBV5-1	ASSLTAMGADTQY
TRBJ2-2	TRBV4-2	ASSQGQGATTGELF
TRBJ1-1	TRBV29-1	SVGRGNTEAF
TRBJ1-2	TRBV6-2/TRBV6-3	ASSYSRRGENGYT